This paragraph reports one TCR beta chain. This entry is derived from a study of shared clonotypes between healthy human individuals. The table came from immunoSEQ multiplex PCR; TCRdb's copy has only in-frame clones and leaves some out. In the table there are more than 2 million clones, 93% of which are singletons. There are 17 residues in the CDR3. V dropped 2 bases and J dropped 0; count of bases not matched to a gene: 4. Germline lookup yields CDR1 SNHLY and CDR2 FYNNEI. Naive CD8 cells were CD45RO-negative, positively selected for CCR7, excluding terminally differentiated effector memory CD45RA+ cells.

The sequence was obtained from a man aged 18 to 30 in good health. Some clones in this sample may be carry-over from other donors' samples. V gene TRBV2 combines with J gene TRBJ2-1; 10 bases align to TRBD2. The sample comprised naive CD8+ T cells from PBMCs. The DNA for the CDR3 is TGTGCCAGCAGTGAAAAGGCTAGCGGGAGCTCCTACAATGAGCAGTTCTTC. Translated, it gives CASSEKASGSSYNEQFF.